Included here is one T cell receptor beta chain sequence, with context. Antigen: not known. These data belong to a study of T cell responses to AZD1222 COVID-19 vaccine. Overall study results and limits: Regions 160-218 and 743-854 held dominance among vaccine-associated CD4 TCRs, which spanned spike.

Per germline, CDR1 LNHDA and CDR2 SQIVND (reference sequence). Trimming at V came to 10 bases and at J to 3 bases, leaving 12 bases not matched to a gene. This CDR3 has 15 amino acids. The method was immunoSEQ multiplex PCR; TCRdb's version includes in-frame clones alone and lacks a portion of them. The sample has fewer than 50,000 clones, 90% seen once; the top ten hold about two fifths. The chain has TRBV19 and TRBJ1-5; 7 positions match TRBD1. Sequenced here: peripheral blood, sampled 28 days after the second AZD1222 dose. This TCR was recovered from an adult who received the AZD1222 COVID-19 vaccine. The CDR3 DNA follows: TGTGCCACCGGGGGGCAGGGGGGATTCAATCAGCCCCAGCATTTT. Protein product: CATGGQGGFNQPQHF.